A single sample gave rise to the 5 T cell receptor beta chains below, sequenced in a study of somatic mutations in T cells in chronic GVHD. The data were produced by immunoSEQ multiplex PCR, yet TCRdb's version contains in-frame clones alone and is incomplete. The table has 13,000 to 15,000 clones, more than 75% seen once. Sequencing was performed on Vbeta20-negative CD4+ T cells from blood. These receptor sequences come from a male patient aged 45 to 59 with chronic graft-versus-host disease. Some of the T cells might come from the graft donor.

This sequence joins TRBV19 and TRBJ1-6; TRBD1 matches 9 bases. CDR3 length equals 16 residues. V gave up 4 bases and J gave up 5 bases; unmatched junction bases: 6. CDR1 and CDR2 (germline): LNHDA, SQIVND (reference sequence). As DNA, the CDR3 is TGTGCCAGTAGTACGGGACAGGGCATAAATAATTCACCCCTCCACTTT. Amino acid sequence: CASSTGQGINNSPLHF.

The gene calls are TRBV6-1 and TRBJ2-1; D gene uncertain. The V gene lost 5 bases and the J gene lost 6 bases, with 11 bases spanning the gap. The CDR3 is made up of 13 amino acids. Germline loops: CDR1 MNHNS, CDR2 SASEGT. As DNA, the CDR3 is TGTGCCAGCAGTTCTCCCCCCCTCAATGAGCAGTTCTTC. Translating gives CASSSPPLNEQFF.

The chain employs TRBV7-2 and TRBJ1-5; TRBD1 matches 11 bases. The CDR3 totals 15 residues. Germline V CDR1 and CDR2: SGHTA, FQGNSA. V gave up 4 bases and J gave up 6 bases; unmatched junction bases: 5. CDR3 amino acids: CASSSGTGGSQPQHF. Written as DNA, the CDR3 is TGTGCCAGCAGCTCCGGGACAGGGGGAAGTCAGCCCCAGCATTTT.

This chain connects TRBV7-9 to TRBJ1-4, with 8 positions matching TRBD1. CDR3 length: 18 amino acids. Trimming at V came to 2 bases and at J to 3 bases, leaving 11 bases not matched to a gene. In germline, CDR1 is SEHNR, CDR2 FQNEAQ (reference sequence). CDR3 sequence reads: CASSLIYDRGAANEKLFF. The CDR3 region has the DNA TGTGCCAGCAGCTTAATTTATGACAGGGGCGCGGCTAATGAAAAACTGTTTTTT.

The chain employs TRBV6-5 and TRBJ1-2, with D possibly matching TRBD1 (5 bases). CDR1 and CDR2 (germline): MNHEY, SVGAGI. The CDR3 is made up of 14 amino acids. The ends were cut back, 6 bases at V and 4 bases at J, with 15 bases in the middle. The CDR3 DNA reads as TGTGCCAGCAGCCCCAGGGTAAGGGGCTATGGCTACACCTTC. This codes for CASSPRVRGYGYTF.